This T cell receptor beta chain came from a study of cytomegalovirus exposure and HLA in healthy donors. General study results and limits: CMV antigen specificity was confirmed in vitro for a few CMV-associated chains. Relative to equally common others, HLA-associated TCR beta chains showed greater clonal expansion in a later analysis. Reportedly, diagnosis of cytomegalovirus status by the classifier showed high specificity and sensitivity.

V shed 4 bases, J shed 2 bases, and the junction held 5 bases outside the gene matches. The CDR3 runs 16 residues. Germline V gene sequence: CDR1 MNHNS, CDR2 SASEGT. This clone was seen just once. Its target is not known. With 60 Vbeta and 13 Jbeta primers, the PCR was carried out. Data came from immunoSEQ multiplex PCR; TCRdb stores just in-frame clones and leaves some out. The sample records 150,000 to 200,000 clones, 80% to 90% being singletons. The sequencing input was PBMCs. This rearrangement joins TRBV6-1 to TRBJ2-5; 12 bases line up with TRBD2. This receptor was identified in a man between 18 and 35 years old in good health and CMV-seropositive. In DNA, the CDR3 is TGTGCCAGCAGTGTCCTAGCGGGGGGGCTACAAGAGACCCAGTACTTC. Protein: CASSVLAGGLQETQYF.